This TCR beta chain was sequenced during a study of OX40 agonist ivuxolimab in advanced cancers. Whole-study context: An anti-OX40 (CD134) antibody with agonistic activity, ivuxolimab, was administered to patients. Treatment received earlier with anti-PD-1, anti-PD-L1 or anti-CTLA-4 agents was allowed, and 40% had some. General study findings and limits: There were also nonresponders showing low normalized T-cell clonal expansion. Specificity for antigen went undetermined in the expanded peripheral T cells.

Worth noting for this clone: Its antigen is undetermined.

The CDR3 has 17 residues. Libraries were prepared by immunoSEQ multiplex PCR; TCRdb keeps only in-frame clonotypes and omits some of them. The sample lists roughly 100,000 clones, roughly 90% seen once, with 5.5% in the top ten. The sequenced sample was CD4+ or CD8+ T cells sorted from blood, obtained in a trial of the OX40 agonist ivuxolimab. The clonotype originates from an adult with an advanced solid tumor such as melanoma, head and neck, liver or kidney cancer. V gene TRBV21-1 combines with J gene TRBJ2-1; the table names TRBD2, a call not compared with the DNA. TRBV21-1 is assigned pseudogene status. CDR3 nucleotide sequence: TGTGCCAGCAACATTTCAGCGGAACCACCATCCTACAATGAGCAGTTCTTC. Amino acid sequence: CASNISAEPPSYNEQFF.